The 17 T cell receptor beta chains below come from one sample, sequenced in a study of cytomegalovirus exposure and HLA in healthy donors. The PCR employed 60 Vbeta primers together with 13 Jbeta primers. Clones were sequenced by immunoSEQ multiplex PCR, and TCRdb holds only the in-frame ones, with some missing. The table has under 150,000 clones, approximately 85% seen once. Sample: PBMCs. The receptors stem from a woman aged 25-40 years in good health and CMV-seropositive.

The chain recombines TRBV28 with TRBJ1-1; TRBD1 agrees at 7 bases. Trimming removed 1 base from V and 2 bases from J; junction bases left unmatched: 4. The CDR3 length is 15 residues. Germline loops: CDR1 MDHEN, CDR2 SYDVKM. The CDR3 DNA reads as TGTGCCAGCAGTTTATATGACAGGGACAACACTGAAGCTTTCTTT. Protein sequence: CASSLYDRDNTEAFF.

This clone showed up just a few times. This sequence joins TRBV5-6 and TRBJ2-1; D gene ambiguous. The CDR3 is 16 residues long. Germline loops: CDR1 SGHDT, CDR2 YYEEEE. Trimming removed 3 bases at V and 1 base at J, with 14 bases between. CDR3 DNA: TGTGCCAGCAGCTCGATATCTGGAGTGTCCTACAATGAGCAGTTCTTC. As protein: CASSSISGVSYNEQFF.

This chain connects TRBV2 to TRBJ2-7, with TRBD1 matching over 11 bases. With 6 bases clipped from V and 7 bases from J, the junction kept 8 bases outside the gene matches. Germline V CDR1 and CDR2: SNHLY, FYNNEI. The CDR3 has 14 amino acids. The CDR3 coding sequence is TGTGCCAGCAGAAACTCCGGGACAGGGGGAGAGCAGTACTTC. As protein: CASRNSGTGGEQYF.

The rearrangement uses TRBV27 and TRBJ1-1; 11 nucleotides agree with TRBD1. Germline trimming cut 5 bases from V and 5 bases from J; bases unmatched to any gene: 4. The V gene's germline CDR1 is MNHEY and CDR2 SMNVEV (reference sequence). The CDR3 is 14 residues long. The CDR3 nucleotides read TGTGCCAGCAGTCTCTGGGACAGGGGGACTGAAGCTTTCTTT. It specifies CASSLWDRGTEAFF.

CDR3 loop: CASSLAEGSYEQYF. CDR3 bases: TGTGCCAGCAGCTTGGCCGAGGGTTCTTACGAGCAGTACTTC. The chain is built from TRBV7-7 and TRBJ2-7; tentatively, D is TRBD2 (5 bases). V was pared by 3 bases and J by 4 bases, with 13 bases between. There are 14 residues in the CDR3. From germline, CDR1 is SSHAT and CDR2 FNYEAQ (reference sequence).

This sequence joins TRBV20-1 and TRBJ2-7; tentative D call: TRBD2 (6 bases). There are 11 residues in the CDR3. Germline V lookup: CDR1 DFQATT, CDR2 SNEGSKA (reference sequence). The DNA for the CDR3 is TGCAGGGCCGGGGGAGGCTACGAGCAGTACTTC. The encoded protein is CRAGGGYEQYF.

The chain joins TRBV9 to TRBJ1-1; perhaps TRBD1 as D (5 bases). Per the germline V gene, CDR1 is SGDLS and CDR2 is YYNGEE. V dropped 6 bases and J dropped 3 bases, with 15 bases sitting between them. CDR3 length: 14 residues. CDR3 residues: CASNPSGSDTEAFF. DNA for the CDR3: TGTGCCAGCAACCCCTCAGGGTCGGACACTGAAGCTTTCTTT.

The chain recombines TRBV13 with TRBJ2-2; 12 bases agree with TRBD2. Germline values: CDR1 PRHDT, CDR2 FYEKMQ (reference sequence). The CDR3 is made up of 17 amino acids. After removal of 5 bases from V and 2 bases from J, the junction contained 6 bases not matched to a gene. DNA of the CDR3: TGTGCCAGCAGCATCACTAGCGGGGGGCCAAACACCGGGGAGCTGTTTTTT. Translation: CASSITSGGPNTGELFF.

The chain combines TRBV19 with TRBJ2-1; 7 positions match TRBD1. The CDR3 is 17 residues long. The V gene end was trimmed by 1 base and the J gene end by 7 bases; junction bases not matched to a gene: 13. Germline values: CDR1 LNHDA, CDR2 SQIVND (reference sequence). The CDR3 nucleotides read TGTGCCAGTAGTATAGGCGGCTGGGACAGTAGAGGGAATGAGCAGTTCTTC. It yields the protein CASSIGGWDSRGNEQFF.

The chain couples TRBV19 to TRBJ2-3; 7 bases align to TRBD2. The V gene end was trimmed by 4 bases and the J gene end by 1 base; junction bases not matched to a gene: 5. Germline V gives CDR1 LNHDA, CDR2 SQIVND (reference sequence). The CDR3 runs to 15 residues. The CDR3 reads CASSKGSGGTDTQYF. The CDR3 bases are TGTGCCAGTAGTAAAGGGAGCGGGGGCACAGATACGCAGTATTTT.

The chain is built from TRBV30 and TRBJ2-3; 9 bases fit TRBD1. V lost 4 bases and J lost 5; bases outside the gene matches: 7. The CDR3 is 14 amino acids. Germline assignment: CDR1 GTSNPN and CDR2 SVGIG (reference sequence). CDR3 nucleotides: TGTGCCTGGAACAGGGGGCCCGCGGGAGATACGCAGTATTTT. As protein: CAWNRGPAGDTQYF.

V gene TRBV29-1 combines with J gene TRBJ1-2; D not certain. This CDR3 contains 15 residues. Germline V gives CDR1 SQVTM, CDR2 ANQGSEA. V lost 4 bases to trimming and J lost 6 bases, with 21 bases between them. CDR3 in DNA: TGCAGCGTTGCCCTCCATATAGGTAGCCTGGATGGCTACACCTTC. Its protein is CSVALHIGSLDGYTF.

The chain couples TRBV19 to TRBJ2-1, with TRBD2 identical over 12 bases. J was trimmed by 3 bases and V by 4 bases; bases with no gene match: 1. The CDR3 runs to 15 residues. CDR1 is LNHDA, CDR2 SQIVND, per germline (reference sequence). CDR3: CASSRTSGIYNEQFF. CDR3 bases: TGTGCCAGTAGTAGGACTAGCGGGATCTACAATGAGCAGTTCTTC.

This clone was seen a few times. This CDR3 reads CASSLGGGAVSYNEQFF. The CDR3 DNA follows: TGTGCCAGCAGCTTAGGGGGGGGCGCTGTCTCCTACAATGAGCAGTTCTTC. The rearrangement links TRBV7-8 to TRBJ2-1; D may be TRBD2 (7 bases). Per the germline V gene, CDR1 is SGHVS and CDR2 is FQNEAQ. V was shortened by 1 base and J by 0 bases, with 13 bases between the two germline ends. CDR3 length: 17 residues.

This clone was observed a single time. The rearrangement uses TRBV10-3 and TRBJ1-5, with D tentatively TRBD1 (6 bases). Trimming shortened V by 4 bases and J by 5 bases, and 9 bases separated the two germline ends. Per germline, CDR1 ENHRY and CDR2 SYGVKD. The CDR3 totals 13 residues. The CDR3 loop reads CAISVQGDQPQHF. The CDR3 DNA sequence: TGTGCCATCAGTGTACAGGGCGATCAGCCCCAGCATTTT.

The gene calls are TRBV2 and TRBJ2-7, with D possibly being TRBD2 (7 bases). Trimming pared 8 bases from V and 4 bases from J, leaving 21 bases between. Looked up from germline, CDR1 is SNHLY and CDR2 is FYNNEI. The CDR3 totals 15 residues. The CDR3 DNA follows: TGTGCCAGCGGGGGGGGGCGAGGTAACGGGTACGAGCAGTACTTC. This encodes CASGGGRGNGYEQYF.

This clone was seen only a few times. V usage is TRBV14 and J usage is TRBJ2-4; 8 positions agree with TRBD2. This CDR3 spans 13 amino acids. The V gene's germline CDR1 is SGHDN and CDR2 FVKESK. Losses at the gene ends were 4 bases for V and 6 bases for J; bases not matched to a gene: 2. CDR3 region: CASSPAGGNIQYF. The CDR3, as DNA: TGTGCCAGCAGCCCGGCGGGGGGAAACATTCAGTACTTC. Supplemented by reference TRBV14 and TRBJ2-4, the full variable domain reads EAGVTQFPSHSVIEKGQTVTLRCDPISGHDNLYWYRRVMGKEIKFLLHFVKESKQDESGMPNNRFLAERTGGTYSTLKVQPAELEDSGVYFCASSPAGGNIQYFGAGTRLSVL.